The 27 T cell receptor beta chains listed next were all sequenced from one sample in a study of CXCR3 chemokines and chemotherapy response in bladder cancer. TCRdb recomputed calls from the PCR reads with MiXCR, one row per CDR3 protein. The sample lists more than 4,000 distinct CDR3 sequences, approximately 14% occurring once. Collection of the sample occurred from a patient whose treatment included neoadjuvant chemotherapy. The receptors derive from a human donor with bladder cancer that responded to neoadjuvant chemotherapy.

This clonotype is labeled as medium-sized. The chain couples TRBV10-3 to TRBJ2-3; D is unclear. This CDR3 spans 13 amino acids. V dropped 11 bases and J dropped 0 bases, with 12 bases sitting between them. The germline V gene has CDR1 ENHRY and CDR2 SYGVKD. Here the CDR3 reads CASQDSSTDTQYF. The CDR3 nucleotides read TGTGCCTCCCAGGATTCTAGCACAGATACGCAGTATTTT.

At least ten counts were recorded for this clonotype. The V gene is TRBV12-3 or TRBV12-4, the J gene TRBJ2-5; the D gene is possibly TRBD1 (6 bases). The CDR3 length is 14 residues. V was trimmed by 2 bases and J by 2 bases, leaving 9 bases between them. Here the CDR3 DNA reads TGTGCCAGCAGTTTAAGGGGGATACAAGAGACCCAGTACTTC. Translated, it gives CASSLRGIQETQYF.

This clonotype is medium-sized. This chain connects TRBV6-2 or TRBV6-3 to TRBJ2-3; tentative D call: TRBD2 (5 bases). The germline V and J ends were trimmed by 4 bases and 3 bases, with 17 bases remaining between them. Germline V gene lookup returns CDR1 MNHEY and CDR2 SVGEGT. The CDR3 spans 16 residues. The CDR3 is CASSFSLRERTDTQYF. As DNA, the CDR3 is TGTGCCAGCAGTTTTTCTCTACGGGAACGGACAGATACGCAGTATTTT.

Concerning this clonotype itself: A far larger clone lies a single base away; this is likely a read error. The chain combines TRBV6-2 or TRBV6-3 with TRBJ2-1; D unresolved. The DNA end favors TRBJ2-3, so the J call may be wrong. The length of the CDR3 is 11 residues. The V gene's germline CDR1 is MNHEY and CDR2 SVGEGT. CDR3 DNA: TGTGCCAGCAATAACACAGATACGCAGTATTTT. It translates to CASNNTDTQYF.

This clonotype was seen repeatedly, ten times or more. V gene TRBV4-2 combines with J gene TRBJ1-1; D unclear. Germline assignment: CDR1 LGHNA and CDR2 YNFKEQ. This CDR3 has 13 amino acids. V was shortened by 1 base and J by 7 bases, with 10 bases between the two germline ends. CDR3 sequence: CASSQGPSGEAFF. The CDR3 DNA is TGTGCCAGCAGCCAAGGCCCTTCCGGTGAAGCTTTCTTT.

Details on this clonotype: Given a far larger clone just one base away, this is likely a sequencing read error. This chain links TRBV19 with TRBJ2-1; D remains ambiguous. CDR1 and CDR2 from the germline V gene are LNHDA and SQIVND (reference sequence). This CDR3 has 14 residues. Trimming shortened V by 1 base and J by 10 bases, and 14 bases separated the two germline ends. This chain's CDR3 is CASSIVPTSGEQFF. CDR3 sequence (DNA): TGTGCCAGTAGTATAGTCCCGACATCCGGCGAGCAGTTCTTC.

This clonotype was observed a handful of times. This chain's CDR3 is CASNSGTYNEQFF. CDR3 DNA sequence: TGTGCCAGCAACTCAGGGACCTACAATGAGCAGTTCTTC. This chain uses TRBV27 with TRBJ2-1, with D perhaps matching TRBD1 (5 bases). This CDR3 contains 13 residues. Germline CDR1 is MNHEY and CDR2 is SMNVEV (reference sequence). V lost 7 bases and J 2 bases, leaving 9 bases between the germline ends.

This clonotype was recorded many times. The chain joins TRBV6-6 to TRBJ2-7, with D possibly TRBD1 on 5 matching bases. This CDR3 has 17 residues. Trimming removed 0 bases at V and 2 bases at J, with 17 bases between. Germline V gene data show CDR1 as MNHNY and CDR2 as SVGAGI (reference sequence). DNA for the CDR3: TGTGCCAGCAGTTACTCGAGATTAGAAGGGGCTACCTACGAGCAGTACTTC. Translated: CASSYSRLEGATYEQYF.

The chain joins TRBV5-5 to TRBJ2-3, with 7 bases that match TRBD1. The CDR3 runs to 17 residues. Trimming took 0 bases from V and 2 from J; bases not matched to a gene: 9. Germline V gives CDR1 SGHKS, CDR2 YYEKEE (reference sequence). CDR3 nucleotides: TGTGCCAGCAGCTTGGGTGGGTCGGGACAGTTCACAGATACGCAGTATTTT. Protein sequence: CASSLGGSGQFTDTQYF.

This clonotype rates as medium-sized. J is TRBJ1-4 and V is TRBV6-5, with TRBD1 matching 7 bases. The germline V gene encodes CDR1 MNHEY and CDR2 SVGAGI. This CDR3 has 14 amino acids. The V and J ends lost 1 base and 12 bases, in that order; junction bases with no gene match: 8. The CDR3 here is CASSYWRQGGELFF. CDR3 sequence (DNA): TGTGCCAGCAGTTACTGGAGACAGGGAGGAGAACTGTTTTTT.

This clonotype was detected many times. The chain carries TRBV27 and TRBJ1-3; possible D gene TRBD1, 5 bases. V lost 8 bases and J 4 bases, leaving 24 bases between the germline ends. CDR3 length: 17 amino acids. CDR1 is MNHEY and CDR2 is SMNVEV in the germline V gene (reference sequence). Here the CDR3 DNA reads TGTGCCAGCGCACCAGTTTGGCCGTCGGGGCTCGGAAACACCATATATTTT. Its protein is CASAPVWPSGLGNTIYF.

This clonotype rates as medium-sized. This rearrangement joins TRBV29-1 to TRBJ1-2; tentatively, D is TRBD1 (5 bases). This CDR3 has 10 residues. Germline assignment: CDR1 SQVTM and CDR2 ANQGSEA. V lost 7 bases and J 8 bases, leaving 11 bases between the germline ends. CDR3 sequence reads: CSAGREGYTF. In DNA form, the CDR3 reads TGCAGCGCGGGACGGGAGGGCTACACCTTC. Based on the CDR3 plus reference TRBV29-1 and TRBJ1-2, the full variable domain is SAVISQKPSRDICQRGTSLTIQCQVDSQVTMMFWYRQQPGQSLTLIATANQGSEATYESGFVIDKFPISRPNLTFSTLTVSNMSPEDSSIYLCSAGREGYTFGSGTRLTVV.

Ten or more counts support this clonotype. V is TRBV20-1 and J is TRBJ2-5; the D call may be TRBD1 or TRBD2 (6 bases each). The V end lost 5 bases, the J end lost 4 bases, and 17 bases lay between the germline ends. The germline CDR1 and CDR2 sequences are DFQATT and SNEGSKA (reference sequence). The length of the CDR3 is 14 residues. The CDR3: CSAPKTGGAETQYF. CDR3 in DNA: TGCAGTGCTCCCAAGACAGGAGGGGCAGAGACCCAGTACTTC.

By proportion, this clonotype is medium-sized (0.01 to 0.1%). CDR3 coding DNA: TGTGCCAGCAGTTACCAATGGGCTTCCTCTGGGGCCAACGTCCTGACTTTC. Translation gives CASSYQWASSGANVLTF. The rearrangement uses TRBV6-5 and TRBJ2-6; D is ambiguous. Deletions cut 2 bases from V and 0 bases from J, with 11 bases between. The V gene's germline CDR1 is MNHEY and CDR2 SVGAGI. This CDR3 is built from 17 residues.

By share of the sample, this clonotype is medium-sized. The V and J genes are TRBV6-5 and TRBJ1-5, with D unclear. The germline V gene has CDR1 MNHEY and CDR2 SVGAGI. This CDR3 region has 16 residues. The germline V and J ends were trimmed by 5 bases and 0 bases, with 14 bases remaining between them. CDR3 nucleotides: TGTGCCAGCAGTCCGGGCGGATCCCGTAGCAATCAGCCCCAGCATTTT. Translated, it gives CASSPGGSRSNQPQHF.

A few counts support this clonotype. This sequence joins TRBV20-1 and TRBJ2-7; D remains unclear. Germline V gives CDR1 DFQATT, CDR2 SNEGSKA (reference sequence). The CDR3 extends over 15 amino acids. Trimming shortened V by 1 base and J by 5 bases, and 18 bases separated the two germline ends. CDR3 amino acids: CSARGQVGGANEQYF. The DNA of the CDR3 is TGCAGTGCTAGAGGTCAAGTGGGTGGAGCAAACGAGCAGTACTTC.

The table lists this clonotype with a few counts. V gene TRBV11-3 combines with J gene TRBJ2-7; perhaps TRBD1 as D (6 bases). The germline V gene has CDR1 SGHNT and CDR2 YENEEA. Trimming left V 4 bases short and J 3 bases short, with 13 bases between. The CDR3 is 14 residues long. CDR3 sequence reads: CASSWETGSYEQYF. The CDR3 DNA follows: TGTGCCAGCAGCTGGGAGACAGGTAGCTACGAGCAGTACTTC.

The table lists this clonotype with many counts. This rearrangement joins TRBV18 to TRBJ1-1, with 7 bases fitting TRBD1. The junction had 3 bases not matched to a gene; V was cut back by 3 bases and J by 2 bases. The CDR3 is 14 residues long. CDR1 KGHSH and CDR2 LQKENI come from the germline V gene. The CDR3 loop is CASSPDRANTEAFF. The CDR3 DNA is TGTGCCAGCTCACCCGACAGGGCCAACACTGAAGCTTTCTTT.

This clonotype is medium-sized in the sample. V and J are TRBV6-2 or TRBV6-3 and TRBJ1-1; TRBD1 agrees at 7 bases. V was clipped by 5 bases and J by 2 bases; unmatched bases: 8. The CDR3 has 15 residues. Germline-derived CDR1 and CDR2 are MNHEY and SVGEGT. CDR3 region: CASSPFSGGNTEAFF. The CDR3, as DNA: TGTGCCAGCAGTCCCTTTTCAGGGGGAAACACTGAAGCTTTCTTT.

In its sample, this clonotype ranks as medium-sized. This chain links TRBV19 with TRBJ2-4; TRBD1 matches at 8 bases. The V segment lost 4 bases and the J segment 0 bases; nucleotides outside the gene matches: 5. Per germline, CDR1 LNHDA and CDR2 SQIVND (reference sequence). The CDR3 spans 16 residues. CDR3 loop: CASSTSGGLAKNIQYF. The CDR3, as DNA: TGTGCCAGTAGTACCTCAGGGGGCTTAGCCAAAAACATTCAGTACTTC.

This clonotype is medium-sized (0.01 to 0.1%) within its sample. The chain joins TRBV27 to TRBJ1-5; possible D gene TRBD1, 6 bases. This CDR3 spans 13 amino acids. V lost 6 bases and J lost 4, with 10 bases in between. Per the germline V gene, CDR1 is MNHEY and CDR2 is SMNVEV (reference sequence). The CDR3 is CASRNRGNQPQHF. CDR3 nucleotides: TGTGCCAGCAGGAATAGGGGGAATCAGCCCCAGCATTTT.

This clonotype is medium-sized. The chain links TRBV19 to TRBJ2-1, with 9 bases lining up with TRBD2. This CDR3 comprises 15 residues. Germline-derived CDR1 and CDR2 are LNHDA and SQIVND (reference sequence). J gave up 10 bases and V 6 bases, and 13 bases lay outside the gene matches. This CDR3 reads CASSQTGAGGGEQFF. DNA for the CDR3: TGTGCCAGTAGCCAGACGGGAGCGGGGGGAGGGGAGCAGTTCTTC.

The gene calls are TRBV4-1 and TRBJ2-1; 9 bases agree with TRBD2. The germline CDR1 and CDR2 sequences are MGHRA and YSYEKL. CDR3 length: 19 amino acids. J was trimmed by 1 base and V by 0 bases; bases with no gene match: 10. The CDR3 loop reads CASSQEASGARGSYNEQFF. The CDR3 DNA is TGCGCCAGCAGCCAAGAGGCTAGCGGGGCTCGTGGGTCCTACAATGAGCAGTTCTTC.

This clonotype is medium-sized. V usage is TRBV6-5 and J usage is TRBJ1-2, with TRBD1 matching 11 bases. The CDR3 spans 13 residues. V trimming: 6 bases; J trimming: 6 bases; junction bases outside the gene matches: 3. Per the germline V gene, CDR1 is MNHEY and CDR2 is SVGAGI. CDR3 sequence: CASRRTGGHGYTF. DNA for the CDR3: TGTGCCAGCAGACGGACAGGGGGCCATGGCTACACCTTC.

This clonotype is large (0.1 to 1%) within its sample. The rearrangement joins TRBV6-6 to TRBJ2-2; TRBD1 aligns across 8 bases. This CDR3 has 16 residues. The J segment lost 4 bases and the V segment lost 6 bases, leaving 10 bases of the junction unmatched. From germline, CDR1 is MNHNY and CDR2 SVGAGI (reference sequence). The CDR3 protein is CASRTGQGRVTGELFF. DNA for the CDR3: TGTGCCAGCAGAACCGGACAGGGTAGGGTCACCGGGGAGCTGTTTTTT.

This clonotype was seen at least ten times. DNA of the CDR3: TGTGCCTCCAACGCGGGACAGGGGCTGCCAGACTATGGCTACACCTTC. This codes for CASNAGQGLPDYGYTF. The rearrangement links TRBV30 to TRBJ1-2; TRBD1 matches at 10 bases. V shed 7 bases, J shed 3 bases, and the junction held 14 bases outside the gene matches. The germline CDR1 and CDR2 sequences are GTSNPN and SVGIG (reference sequence). The CDR3 covers 16 residues.

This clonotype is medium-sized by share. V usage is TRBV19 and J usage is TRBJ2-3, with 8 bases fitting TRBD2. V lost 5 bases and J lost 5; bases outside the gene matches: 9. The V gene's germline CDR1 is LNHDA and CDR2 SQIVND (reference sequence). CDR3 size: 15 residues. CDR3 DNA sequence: TGTGCCAGTAGTCAGGCGGGAGGAGCGGGAGATACGCAGTATTTT. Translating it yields CASSQAGGAGDTQYF.